Here is one T cell receptor beta chain with its context. Its antigen is still unknown. Generation of bulk TCR libraries relied on previously described methods and listed TCR primers. Each CDR3 protein is one row after TCRdb ran MiXCR on the PCR reads. The sample lists roughly 90,000 distinct CDR3 sequences; around a quarter were seen once. This sample was included in a study of molecular identifiers for immune sequencing clone quantification. Study at large: Four of five splits of RNA from roughly 20,000 or 100,000 naive CD8 cells were sequenced in replicates. Study-level points and caveats: Effector cells had over 99% of their molecules in clones above 20 RNA copies, while naive cells had under 1%.

V lost 7 bases to trimming and J lost 3 bases; unmatched junction nucleotides: 6. This CDR3 has 13 amino acids. CDR1 and CDR2 (germline): LNHDA, SQIVND (reference sequence). The source material was naive CD8+ T cells from blood, with Jurkat cell RNA spiked in. The subset is: FACS-sorted CD8+CD4-CCR7+CD45RA+ naive T cells. This receptor was identified in a human donor in good health. Some libraries in this study had Jurkat cell RNA spiked in. The chain combines TRBV19 with TRBJ2-7, with 7 bases matching TRBD1. The CDR3 coding sequence is TGTGCCAGTAAGGACAGGTATTACTACGAGCAGTACTTC. It translates to CASKDRYYYEQYF.